This T cell receptor (beta chain) was recovered during a study of CD8 T cells in ankylosing spondylitis. Study-wide results and caveats: In ankylosing spondylitis patients, matched synovial fluid reportedly showed significant enrichment of disease-linked clones.

TCRdb reprocessed the 5' RACE reads via MiXCR and lists one record per CDR3 protein. The table lists about 200,000 distinct CDR3 sequences, roughly 24% of them singletons. A note on this clonotype: The antigen remains undetermined.

This CDR3 is 14 amino acids long. The germline V gene has CDR1 DFQATT and CDR2 SNEGSKA (reference sequence). V was clipped by 1 base and J by 0 bases, with 8 bases between them. The source material was blood, either unsorted or a sorted T cell fraction (not recorded which). The V call is TRBV20-1, the J call TRBJ2-3; D unresolved. This TCR derives from a male donor with ankylosing spondylitis or in good health (not recorded which). This chain's CDR3 is CSARADASTDTQYF. The DNA of the CDR3 is TGCAGTGCTAGAGCGGACGCTAGCACAGATACGCAGTATTTT.